These 8 T cell receptor beta chains were all obtained from the same sample, sequenced in a study of technical replicates of blood from several donors. Sequencing used immunoSEQ multiplex PCR; TCRdb keeps in-frame clones, though not all of them. Of over 70,000 clones listed, about 95% are singletons. The sequencing sample was made of T cells isolated from PBMCs. The receptor source for this set is a human donor in good health.

This clone appeared once. The rearrangement uses TRBV11-2 and TRBJ2-5; the D is unclear. V gave up 2 bases and J gave up 2 bases, with 18 bases separating them. The CDR3 extends over 17 amino acids. CDR1 and CDR2 (germline): SGHAT, FQNNGV. The CDR3 is CASSLTPVTPTQETQYF. The CDR3 DNA sequence: TGTGCCAGCAGCTTAACCCCCGTAACACCCACACAAGAGACCCAGTACTTC.

The rearrangement links TRBV7-8 to TRBJ1-5; maybe TRBD1 (5 bases). The CDR3 spans 18 residues. The V end lost 4 bases, the J end lost 0 bases, and 19 bases lay between the germline ends. Germline CDR1 and CDR2: SGHVS and FQNEAQ. The chain's CDR3 is CASSSVGWGANSNQPQHF. Written as DNA, the CDR3 is TGTGCCAGCAGCTCAGTGGGTTGGGGCGCTAATAGCAATCAGCCCCAGCATTTT.

The genes are TRBV19 and TRBJ2-7; 9 bases fit TRBD2. The CDR3 is 14 residues long. Germline values: CDR1 LNHDA, CDR2 SQIVND (reference sequence). V lost 5 bases to trimming and J lost 5 bases; unmatched junction nucleotides: 7. The CDR3: CASSLSGSQNEQYF. CDR3 bases: TGTGCCAGTAGTCTTAGCGGGAGCCAAAACGAGCAGTACTTC. The entire variable domain, with the rest obtained from reference TRBV19 and TRBJ2-7, is as follows: DGGITQSPKYLFRKEGQNVTLSCEQNLNHDAMYWYRQDPGQGLRLIYYSQIVNDFQKGDIAEGYSVSREKKESFPLTVTSAQKNPTAFYLCASSLSGSQNEQYFGPGTRLTVT.

The rearrangement joins TRBV2 to TRBJ2-7, with 8 bases fitting TRBD2. This CDR3 comprises 14 residues. V shed 5 bases and J 2 bases; nucleotides not matched to a gene: 5. The germline CDR1 and CDR2 sequences are SNHLY and FYNNEI. The CDR3 is CASSLGGVAYEQYF. Written as DNA, the CDR3 is TGTGCCAGCAGTCTCGGGGGGGTAGCCTACGAGCAGTACTTC. Supplemented by reference TRBV2 and TRBJ2-7, the full variable domain reads EPEVTQTPSHQVTQMGQEVILRCVPISNHLYFYWYRQILGQKVEFLVSFYNNEISEKSEIFDDQFSVERPDGSNFTLKIRSTKLEDSAMYFCASSLGGVAYEQYFGPGTRLTVT.

J is TRBJ2-7 and V is TRBV30; 8 nucleotides agree with TRBD1. Germline CDR1 and CDR2: GTSNPN and SVGIG (reference sequence). V gave up 4 bases and J gave up 7 bases; unmatched junction bases: 9. The length of the CDR3 is 13 residues. CDR3 residues: CAWTYQGAGEQYF. The CDR3 coding sequence is TGTGCCTGGACCTACCAGGGGGCTGGGGAGCAGTACTTC.

The CDR3 loop is CASSLVVGNTIYF. Written as DNA, the CDR3 is TGTGCCAGCAGCTTAGTAGTTGGAAACACCATATATTTT. The gene calls are TRBV11-3 and TRBJ1-3; D not certain. Germline V gene data show CDR1 as SGHNT and CDR2 as YENEEA. Trimming removed 1 base at V and 3 bases at J, with 4 bases between. This CDR3 is built from 13 residues.

The rearrangement uses TRBV30 and TRBJ1-4; tentatively, D is TRBD1 (6 bases). CDR3 length: 13 residues. Germline V gene sequence: CDR1 GTSNPN, CDR2 SVGIG (reference sequence). Trimming removed 3 bases from V and 8 bases from J, with 13 bases in between. The CDR3 is CAWSRGGREKLFF. CDR3 DNA: TGTGCCTGGAGCAGGGGAGGGAGGGAAAAACTGTTTTTT.

The rearrangement links TRBV10-3 to TRBJ2-5; D possibly corresponds to TRBD1 (5 bases). The CDR3 is 11 residues long. V shed 6 bases and J shed 3 bases, with 5 bases lying between them. CDR1 and CDR2 from the germline V gene are ENHRY and SYGVKD. The CDR3 bases are TGTGCCATCAGAGGGGAAGAGACCCAGTACTTC. The encoded protein is CAIRGEETQYF.